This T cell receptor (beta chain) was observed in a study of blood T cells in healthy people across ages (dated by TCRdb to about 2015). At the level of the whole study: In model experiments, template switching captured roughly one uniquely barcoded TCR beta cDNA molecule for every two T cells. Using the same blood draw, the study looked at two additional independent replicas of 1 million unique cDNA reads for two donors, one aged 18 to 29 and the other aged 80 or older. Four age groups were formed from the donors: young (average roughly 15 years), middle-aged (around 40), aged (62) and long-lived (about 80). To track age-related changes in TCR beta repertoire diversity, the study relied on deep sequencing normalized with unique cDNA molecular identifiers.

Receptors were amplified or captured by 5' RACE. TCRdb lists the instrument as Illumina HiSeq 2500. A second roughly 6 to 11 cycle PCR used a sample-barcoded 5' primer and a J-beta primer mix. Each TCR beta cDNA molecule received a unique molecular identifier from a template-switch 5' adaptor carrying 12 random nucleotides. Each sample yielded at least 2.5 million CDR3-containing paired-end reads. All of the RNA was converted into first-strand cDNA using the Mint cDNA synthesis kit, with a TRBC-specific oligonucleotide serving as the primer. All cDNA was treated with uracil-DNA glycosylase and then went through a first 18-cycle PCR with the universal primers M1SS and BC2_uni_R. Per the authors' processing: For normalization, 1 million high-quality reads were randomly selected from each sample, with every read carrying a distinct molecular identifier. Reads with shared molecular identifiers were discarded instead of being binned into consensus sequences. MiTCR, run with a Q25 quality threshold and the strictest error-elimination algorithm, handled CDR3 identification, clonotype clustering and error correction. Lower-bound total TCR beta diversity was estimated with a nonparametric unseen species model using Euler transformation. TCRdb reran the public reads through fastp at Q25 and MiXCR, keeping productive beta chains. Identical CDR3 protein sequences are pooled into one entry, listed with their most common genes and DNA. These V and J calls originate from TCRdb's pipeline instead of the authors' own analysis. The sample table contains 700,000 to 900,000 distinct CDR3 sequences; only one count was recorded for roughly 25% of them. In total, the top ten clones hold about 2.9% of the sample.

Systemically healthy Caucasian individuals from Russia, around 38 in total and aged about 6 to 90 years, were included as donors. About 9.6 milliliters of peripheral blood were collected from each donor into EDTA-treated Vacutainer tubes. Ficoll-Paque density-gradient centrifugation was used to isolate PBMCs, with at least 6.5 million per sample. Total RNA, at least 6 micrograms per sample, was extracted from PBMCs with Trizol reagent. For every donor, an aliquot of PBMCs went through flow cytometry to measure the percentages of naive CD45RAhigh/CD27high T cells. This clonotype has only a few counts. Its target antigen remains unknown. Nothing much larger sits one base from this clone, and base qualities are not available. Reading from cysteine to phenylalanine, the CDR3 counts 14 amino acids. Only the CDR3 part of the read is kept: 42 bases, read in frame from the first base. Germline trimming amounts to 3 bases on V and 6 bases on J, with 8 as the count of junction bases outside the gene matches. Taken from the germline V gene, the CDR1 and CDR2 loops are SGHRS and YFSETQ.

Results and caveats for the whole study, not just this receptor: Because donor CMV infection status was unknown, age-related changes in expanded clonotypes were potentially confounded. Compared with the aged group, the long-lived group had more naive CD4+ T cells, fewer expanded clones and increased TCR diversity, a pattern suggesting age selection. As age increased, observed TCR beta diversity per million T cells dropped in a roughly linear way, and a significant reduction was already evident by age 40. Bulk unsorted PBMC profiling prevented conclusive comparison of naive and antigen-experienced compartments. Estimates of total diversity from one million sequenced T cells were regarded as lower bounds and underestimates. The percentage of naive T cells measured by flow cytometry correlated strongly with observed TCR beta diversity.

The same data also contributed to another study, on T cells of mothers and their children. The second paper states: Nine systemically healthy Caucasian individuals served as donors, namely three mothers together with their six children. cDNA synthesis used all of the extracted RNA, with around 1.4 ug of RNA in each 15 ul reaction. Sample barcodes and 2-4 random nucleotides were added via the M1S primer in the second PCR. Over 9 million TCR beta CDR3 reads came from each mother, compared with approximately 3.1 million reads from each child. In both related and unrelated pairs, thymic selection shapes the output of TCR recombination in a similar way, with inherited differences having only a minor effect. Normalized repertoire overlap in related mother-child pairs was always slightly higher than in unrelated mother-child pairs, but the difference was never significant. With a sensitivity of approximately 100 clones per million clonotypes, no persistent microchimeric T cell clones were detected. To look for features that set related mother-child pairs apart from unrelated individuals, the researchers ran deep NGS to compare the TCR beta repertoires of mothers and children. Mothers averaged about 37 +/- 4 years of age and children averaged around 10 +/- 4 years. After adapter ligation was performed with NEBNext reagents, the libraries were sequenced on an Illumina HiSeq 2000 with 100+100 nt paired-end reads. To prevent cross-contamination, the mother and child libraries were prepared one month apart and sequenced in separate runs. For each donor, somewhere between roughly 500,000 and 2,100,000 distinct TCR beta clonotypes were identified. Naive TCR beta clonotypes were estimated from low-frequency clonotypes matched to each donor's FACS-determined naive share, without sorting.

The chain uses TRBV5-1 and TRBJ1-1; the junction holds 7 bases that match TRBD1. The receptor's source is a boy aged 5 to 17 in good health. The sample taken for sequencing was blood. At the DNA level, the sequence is TGCGCCAGCAGCTCTGGAACAGGGGCCCCTGAAGCTTTCTTT. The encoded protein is CASSSGTGAPEAFF.